Shown below are 11 T cell receptor beta chains from a single sample sequenced in a study of blood T cell repertoires in COVID-19. Clones were sequenced by immunoSEQ multiplex PCR, and TCRdb holds only the in-frame ones, with some missing. The sample shows under 250,000 clones, about four fifths of them seen only once. Sequencing was done on a sample of PBMCs or T cells enriched from blood (not recorded which). Source of these receptors: a woman aged 40 to 49 with acute COVID-19.

CDR3 residues: CASSFTTRYEQYF. Written as DNA, the CDR3 is TGTGCCAGTAGCTTCACTACCCGCTACGAGCAGTACTTC. The V and J genes are TRBV19 and TRBJ2-7, with D uncertain. The CDR3 covers 13 residues. V gave up 6 bases and J gave up 3 bases, with 12 bases separating them. Germline-derived CDR1 and CDR2 are LNHDA and SQIVND (reference sequence).

The rearrangement joins TRBV28 to TRBJ1-1, with 8 bases lining up with TRBD1. The V gene end was trimmed by 7 bases and the J gene end by 8 bases; junction bases not matched to a gene: 12. This CDR3 comprises 14 residues. Germline values: CDR1 MDHEN, CDR2 SYDVKM. CDR3 loop: CASIKDTGTGEAFF. CDR3 DNA: TGTGCCAGCATTAAGGACACCGGGACAGGCGAAGCTTTCTTT.

The J gene is TRBJ1-1, the V gene TRBV18; no definite D call. Trimming took 2 bases from V and 8 from J, leaving 12 bases between them. The germline V gene encodes CDR1 KGHSH and CDR2 LQKENI. CDR3 length: 13 residues. CDR3 in DNA: TGTGCCAGCTCACCATTGGAGGCATGGGAAGCTTTCTTT. Protein: CASSPLEAWEAFF.

The rearrangement links TRBV2 to TRBJ1-6; unclear D gene. CDR1 and CDR2 from the germline V gene are SNHLY and FYNNEI. V shed 4 bases and J shed 6 bases, with 10 bases lying between them. CDR3 length equals 14 residues. The CDR3 DNA reads as TGTGCCAGCAGTGTCGAGGCAGTTAATTCACCCCTCCACTTT. This encodes CASSVEAVNSPLHF.

The chain uses TRBV18 and TRBJ2-7, with a possible D match to TRBD1 (5 bases). Germline V gene sequence: CDR1 KGHSH, CDR2 LQKENI. The CDR3 is made up of 17 amino acids. With 4 bases removed from V and 0 bases from J, the gap between germline ends came to 19 bases. The CDR3 sequence: CASSLGATSTYSYEQYF. As DNA, the CDR3 is TGTGCCAGCTCACTTGGGGCCACATCAACCTACTCCTACGAGCAGTACTTC.

The V and J genes are TRBV10-1 and TRBJ1-2; D not resolved. The V gene lost 6 bases and the J gene lost 2 bases, with 13 bases spanning the gap. The CDR3 extends over 14 amino acids. Germline V lookup: CDR1 WNHNN, CDR2 SYGVQD (reference sequence). In DNA, the CDR3 is TGCGCCAGCAGCATGACATGGATCAACTATGGCTACACCTTC. This translates into CASSMTWINYGYTF.

V is TRBV7-9 and J is TRBJ2-5, with 9 bases lining up with TRBD2. The CDR3 sequence is 18 residues long. The V gene's germline CDR1 is SEHNR and CDR2 FQNEAQ (reference sequence). The V gene end was trimmed by 1 base and the J gene end by 2 bases; junction bases not matched to a gene: 11. CDR3: CASSLEGAAGGVQETQYF. The CDR3 region has the DNA TGTGCCAGCAGCTTAGAAGGGGCAGCGGGGGGCGTACAAGAGACCCAGTACTTC.

V and J are TRBV7-3 and TRBJ1-1, with D tentatively TRBD1 (5 bases). CDR1 and CDR2 (germline): SGHTA, FQGTGA. The CDR3 length is 12 residues. V was pared by 4 bases and J by 7 bases, with 10 bases between. The CDR3: CASSSGRGEAFF. CDR3 in DNA: TGTGCCAGCAGCTCGGGTAGGGGTGAAGCTTTCTTT.

About this clone itself: A far larger clone lies a single base away; this is likely a read error. The chain carries TRBV7-8 and TRBJ1-5; D ambiguous. Germline V gene data show CDR1 as SGHVS and CDR2 as FQNEAQ. CDR3 length: 13 residues. V shed 4 bases and J shed 0 bases, with 4 bases lying between them. The CDR3 DNA sequence: TGTGCCAGCAGCTATAATAGCAATCAGCCCCAGCATTTT. Amino acids: CASSYNSNQPQHF.

The chain joins TRBV10-3 to TRBJ1-1, with TRBD1 as a possible D gene (6 bases). CDR1 is ENHRY, CDR2 SYGVKD, per germline. The CDR3 runs 15 residues. V lost 4 bases and J 4 bases, leaving 16 bases between the germline ends. The CDR3 DNA is TGTGCCATCAGTGGGAAAACAGGGAGATCCACTGAAGCTTTCTTT. This encodes CAISGKTGRSTEAFF.

The J gene is TRBJ2-7, the V gene TRBV5-8; 8 bases map to TRBD1. V shed 4 bases, J shed 0 bases, and the junction held 6 bases outside the gene matches. The CDR3 contains 15 residues. Per the germline V gene, CDR1 is SGHTS and CDR2 is YDEGEE. DNA of the CDR3: TGTGCCAGCAGCAGAGGGGACAGGAGCTCCTACGAGCAGTACTTC. It translates to CASSRGDRSSYEQYF.